Each of the 30 T cell receptor beta chains below was sequenced from the same sample in a study of response to subunit inactivated influenza vaccine. TCRdb called the RT-PCR reads again in MiXCR, with one record for every CDR3 protein. Counted here are hundreds of thousands of distinct CDR3 sequences, more than 15% occurring once; the ten biggest clones make up roughly 12%. The sequences come from PBMCs from blood, collected 11 to 12 days after vaccination. These receptors all stem from a man in his fifties who received an inactivated influenza vaccine.

This chain links TRBV18 with TRBJ1-1, with unresolved D. The ends were cut back, 1 base at V and 10 bases at J, with 10 bases in the middle. The CDR3 length is 12 residues. Germline loops: CDR1 KGHSH, CDR2 LQKENI. The DNA for the CDR3 is TGTGCCAGCTCACCACGGGAGGACGGAGCTTTCTTT. Amino acids: CASSPREDGAFF.

This clonotype was detected a few times. The chain uses TRBV24-1 and TRBJ2-1; 9 bases align to TRBD2. This CDR3 is 18 amino acids long. The V segment lost 1 base and the J segment 0 bases; nucleotides outside the gene matches: 6. Germline CDR1 is KGHDR and CDR2 is SFDVKD. CDR3 nucleotides: TGTGCCACCAGTGATTTAAAACTAGCGGGTACCTCCTACAATGAGCAGTTCTTC. This translates into CATSDLKLAGTSYNEQFF.

Only a few counts were recorded for this clonotype. The V gene is TRBV6-5, the J gene TRBJ1-1, with no clear D. Germline CDR1 is MNHEY and CDR2 is SVGAGI. The V end lost 0 bases, the J end lost 8 bases, and 13 bases lay between the germline ends. The length of the CDR3 is 14 residues. CDR3 DNA: TGTGCCAGCAGTTACTCGACCGGGCCACTGGAAGCTTTCTTT. This sequence encodes CASSYSTGPLEAFF.

This clonotype was found many times. The rearrangement links TRBV7-2 to TRBJ2-2; tentative D call: TRBD2 (6 bases). Germline V gives CDR1 SGHTA, CDR2 FQGNSA. V gave up 0 bases and J gave up 7 bases, with 9 bases separating them. The CDR3 covers 14 residues. CDR3 residues: CASSLAGGNGELFF. CDR3 nucleotides: TGTGCCAGCAGCTTAGCCGGGGGTAACGGGGAGCTGTTTTTT.

V usage is TRBV18 and J usage is TRBJ2-1; the D gene is possibly TRBD1 (5 bases). The CDR3 contains 15 residues. Germline loops: CDR1 KGHSH, CDR2 LQKENI. V shed 1 base and J shed 5 bases, with 12 bases lying between them. The CDR3 sequence is CASSPRGSQNNEQFF. The CDR3, as DNA: TGTGCCAGCTCACCACGGGGCTCCCAAAACAATGAGCAGTTCTTC.

This clonotype was detected a few times. The chain employs TRBV11-2 and TRBJ2-1; 13 nucleotides agree with TRBD2. Germline trimming cut 5 bases from V and 9 bases from J; bases unmatched to any gene: 7. Germline V lookup: CDR1 SGHAT, CDR2 FQNNGV. The CDR3 runs to 15 residues. As DNA, the CDR3 is TGTGCCAGCAGCGCGGGACTAGCGGGGAGGAGTGAGCAGTTCTTC. It encodes CASSAGLAGRSEQFF. Variable domain in full (rest from reference TRBV11-2 and TRBJ2-1): EAGVAQSPRYKIIEKRQSVAFWCNPISGHATLYWYQQILGQGPKLLIQFQNNGVVDDSQLPKDRFSAERLKGVDSTLKIQPAKLEDSAVYLCASSAGLAGRSEQFFGPGTRLTVL.

This clonotype has ten or more counts. The V gene is TRBV5-6, the J gene TRBJ2-1; no reliable D call. Trimming shortened V by 5 bases and J by 3 bases, and 12 bases separated the two germline ends. CDR3 length equals 14 residues. CDR1 SGHDT and CDR2 YYEEEE come from the germline V gene. The CDR3 nucleotides read TGTGCCAGCAGGGACCCTCGCGGCTACAATGAGCAGTTCTTC. Encoded protein: CASRDPRGYNEQFF.

This clonotype was observed a handful of times. The genes are TRBV5-1 and TRBJ2-7; TRBD2 is a possible D gene (6 bases). There are 14 residues in the CDR3. CDR1 and CDR2 (germline): SGHRS, YFSETQ. Trimming removed 0 bases at V and 12 bases at J, with 19 bases between. CDR3 in DNA: TGCGCCAGCAGCTTGGACCTGGAGGGTGTCTCATTGTACTTC. Protein product: CASSLDLEGVSLYF.

This clonotype showed up just a few times. The chain uses TRBV9 and TRBJ2-2, with 8 bases that match TRBD2. Germline CDR1 is SGDLS and CDR2 is YYNGEE. This CDR3 region has 14 residues. Trimming took 4 bases from V and 5 from J; bases not matched to a gene: 4. The CDR3 spells CASSPRLATGELFF. DNA for the CDR3: TGTGCCAGCAGCCCGAGACTAGCGACCGGGGAGCTGTTTTTT.

This clonotype was counted only a few times. This rearrangement joins TRBV15 to TRBJ2-7; D not certain. This CDR3 region has 15 residues. V was cut by 0 bases and J by 5 bases, with 14 bases left in between. Germline values: CDR1 LNHNV, CDR2 YYDKDF (reference sequence). The CDR3 DNA reads as TGTGCCACCAGCAGAGAACTCGAGGCCAGGAACGAGCAGTACTTC. The encoded protein is CATSRELEARNEQYF.

Many counts were recorded for this clonotype. The chain links TRBV12-3 or TRBV12-4 to TRBJ2-5; weak D call: TRBD1 (6 bases). CDR3 length: 14 residues. V lost 5 bases and J 5 bases, leaving 15 bases between the germline ends. The CDR3 nucleotides read TGTGCCAGCAGTCGCTCAGGGGCTGCGGAGACCCAGTACTTC. Its translation is CASSRSGAAETQYF.

CDR3 sequence reads: CASSLRQGSDTQYF. The CDR3 DNA follows: TGTGCCAGCAGCCTTCGACAGGGTTCAGATACGCAGTATTTT. J is TRBJ2-3 and V is TRBV7-2, with 7 bases matching TRBD1. In germline, CDR1 is SGHTA, CDR2 FQGNSA. The CDR3 totals 14 residues. J was trimmed by 4 bases and V by 5 bases; bases with no gene match: 6.

In its sample, this clonotype was seen a few times. The chain links TRBV2 to TRBJ1-1; D ambiguous. Trimming cost V 6 bases and J 7 bases, with 18 bases left between them. CDR3 length: 14 residues. CDR1 is SNHLY and CDR2 is FYNNEI in the germline V gene. The chain's CDR3 is CASRKNRETFEAFF. The CDR3 nucleotides are TGTGCCAGCAGAAAAAATAGAGAGACGTTTGAAGCTTTCTTT.

This clonotype has only a few counts. This chain uses TRBV28 with TRBJ2-5, with unresolved D. The CDR3 has 11 amino acids. Germline CDR1 is MDHEN and CDR2 is SYDVKM. V was trimmed by 6 bases and J by 3 bases, leaving 5 bases between them. CDR3 bases: TGTGCCAGCAGCACAAAAGAGACCCAGTACTTC. It translates to CASSTKETQYF. The full variable domain, its missing parts supplied by reference TRBV28 and TRBJ2-5, is DVKVTQSSRYLVKRTGEKVFLECVQDMDHENMFWYRQDPGLGLRLIYFSYDVKMKEKGDIPEGYSVSREKKERFSLILESASTNQTSMYLCASSTKETQYFGPGTRLLVL.

This clonotype has more than one count but fewer than ten. The genes are TRBV6-2 or TRBV6-3 and TRBJ1-2; D gene ambiguous. CDR1 and CDR2 from the germline V gene are MNHEY and SVGEGT. CDR3 length: 13 amino acids. Trimming cost V 7 bases and J 4 bases, with 13 bases left between them. The CDR3 loop reads CASNLDGAYGYTF. The CDR3 nucleotides read TGTGCCAGCAACCTCGACGGAGCCTATGGCTACACCTTC.

This clonotype was found many times. The V call is TRBV7-7, the J call TRBJ2-5, with TRBD2 matching over 8 bases. The CDR3 runs to 14 residues. CDR1 is SSHAT, CDR2 FNYEAQ, per germline (reference sequence). V lost 3 bases and J lost 5; bases outside the gene matches: 5. The DNA of the CDR3 is TGTGCCAGCAGCTTGGGCGGGAGGAGCGAGACCCAGTACTTC. It is translated as CASSLGGRSETQYF.

This clonotype was seen a handful of times. The genes are TRBV5-1 and TRBJ1-5; D is unclear. CDR3 length: 15 amino acids. V was shortened by 0 bases and J by 8 bases, with 15 bases between the two germline ends. Germline assignment: CDR1 SGHRS and CDR2 YFSETQ. CDR3 in amino acids: CASSLAGSTMEPQHF. DNA for the CDR3: TGCGCCAGCAGCTTGGCCGGGAGTACGATGGAGCCCCAGCATTTT.

The rearrangement uses TRBV12-3 or TRBV12-4 and TRBJ2-1, with 8 bases lining up with TRBD2. The CDR3 consists of 14 residues. The J segment lost 8 bases and the V segment lost 7 bases, leaving 10 bases of the junction unmatched. The CDR3 DNA reads as TGTGCCAGCATGATTAGCGGGAATAGTTATGAGCAGTTCTTC. The encoded protein is CASMISGNSYEQFF.

The chain carries TRBV5-1 and TRBJ1-6, with 7 positions matching TRBD1. The germline V gene encodes CDR1 SGHRS and CDR2 YFSETQ. With V trimmed by 4 bases and J by 7 bases, 5 bases remained unmatched. This CDR3 is built from 14 residues. CDR3 loop: CASSGDSPNSPLHF. CDR3 sequence (DNA): TGCGCCAGCAGCGGGGACAGCCCGAATTCACCCCTCCACTTT. Filled out from reference TRBV5-1 and TRBJ1-6, the complete variable domain reads KAGVTQTPRYLIKTRGQQVTLSCSPISGHRSVSWYQQTPGQGLQFLFEYFSETQRNKGNFPGRFSGRQFSNSRSEMNVSTLELGDSALYLCASSGDSPNSPLHFGNGTRLTVT.

This chain connects TRBV14 to TRBJ2-1; 13 nucleotides line up with TRBD2. Germline CDR1 is SGHDN and CDR2 is FVKESK. This CDR3 has 18 amino acids. V lost 4 bases and J lost 7; bases outside the gene matches: 13. CDR3 nucleotides: TGTGCCAGCAGCCCTTTACTAGCGGGAGGGCTTGGGGCAAATGAGCAGTTCTTC. It encodes CASSPLLAGGLGANEQFF.

In its sample, this clonotype was seen a few times. The chain uses TRBV29-1 and TRBJ1-4, with D uncertain. The CDR3 length is 12 residues. V was pared by 6 bases and J by 7 bases, with 12 bases between. Germline CDR1 is SQVTM and CDR2 is ANQGSEA. The CDR3: CSVKDALEKLFF. As DNA, the CDR3 is TGCAGCGTGAAGGACGCACTTGAAAAACTGTTTTTT.

The rearrangement uses TRBV20-1 and TRBJ1-2; D is uncertain. The CDR3 runs 15 residues. Germline V gene sequence: CDR1 DFQATT, CDR2 SNEGSKA (reference sequence). The CDR3 DNA reads TGCGGCCCGAGGCCCTGGCGAGGAGCTAACTATGGCTACACCTTC. As protein: CGPRPWRGANYGYTF.

This clonotype turned up a few times. The gene calls are TRBV7-3 and TRBJ2-1; TRBD2 matches 10 bases. Trimming cost V 5 bases and J 0 bases; bases outside gene matches: 4. In germline, CDR1 is SGHTA, CDR2 FQGTGA. There are 16 residues in the CDR3. The CDR3 nucleotides are TGTGCCAGCAGCATATCTAGCGGGAGCTCCTACAATGAGCAGTTCTTC. Translated: CASSISSGSSYNEQFF. The whole variable domain, remainder taken from reference TRBV7-3 and TRBJ2-1, is GAGVSQTPSNKVTEKGKYVELRCDPISGHTALYWYRQSLGQGPEFLIYFQGTGAADDSGLPNDRFFAVRPEGSVSTLKIQRTERGDSAVYLCASSISSGSSYNEQFFGPGTRLTVL.

This clonotype was detected a few times. This chain links TRBV7-2 with TRBJ2-3; D gene unclear. CDR1 and CDR2 from the germline V gene are SGHTA and FQGNSA. V was cut by 5 bases and J by 9 bases, with 12 bases left in between. This CDR3 region has 12 residues. The CDR3 reads CASSPQAHTQYF. The CDR3 DNA is TGTGCCAGCAGCCCTCAAGCCCACACGCAGTATTTT.

The chain carries TRBV20-1 and TRBJ2-7; D remains ambiguous. Germline V gene lookup returns CDR1 DFQATT and CDR2 SNEGSKA (reference sequence). CDR3 length: 16 residues. Deletions cut 2 bases from V and 3 bases from J, with 20 bases between. CDR3: CSARPPATFLIYEQYF. In nucleotides, the CDR3 is TGCAGTGCTAGACCTCCCGCGACCTTTTTGATCTACGAGCAGTACTTC.

This clonotype came up a few times. The V call is TRBV25-1, the J call TRBJ1-2, with 9 bases identical to TRBD1. From germline, CDR1 is MGHDK and CDR2 SYGVNS. The CDR3 totals 14 residues. The V segment lost 7 bases and the J segment 7 bases; nucleotides outside the gene matches: 10. The CDR3 sequence is CASKGTGHRSGYTF. The CDR3 region has the DNA TGTGCCAGCAAAGGGACAGGGCATAGATCTGGCTACACCTTC.

The chain is built from TRBV7-9 and TRBJ2-7, with TRBD1 identical over 7 bases. Germline V gene data show CDR1 as SEHNR and CDR2 as FQNEAQ (reference sequence). J was trimmed by 3 bases and V by 5 bases; bases with no gene match: 7. The CDR3 contains 14 residues. For the CDR3, the DNA is TGTGCCAGCAGCGTTATGGGACAGTACTACGAGCAGTACTTC. Its protein is CASSVMGQYYEQYF.

In regard to this clonotype: A much bigger clone sits one base away, suggesting this may be a read error. V and J are TRBV18 and TRBJ1-1, with 7 bases aligning to TRBD1. Germline V gene data show CDR1 as KGHSH and CDR2 as LQKENI. This CDR3 is built from 16 residues. As DNA, the CDR3 is TGTGCCAGCTCACCAACAGGGGTCGGTGGGAACACTGATGCTTTCTTT. Encoded protein: CASSPTGVGGNTDAFF.

Details on this clonotype: One base away lies a much larger clone, so this may be a sequencing read error. The chain links TRBV29-1 to TRBJ2-3; D not certain. Germline V lookup: CDR1 SQVTM, CDR2 ANQGSEA. The CDR3 has 13 residues. The chain's CDR3 is CNVGKGTTDTQYF. Here the CDR3 DNA reads TGCAACGTTGGAAAAGGAACTACAGATACGCAGTATTTT.

This chain uses TRBV3-1 with TRBJ2-1, with 7 bases fitting TRBD1. This CDR3 has 15 amino acids. Trimming at V came to 3 bases and at J to 7 bases, leaving 9 bases not matched to a gene. Germline assignment: CDR1 LGHDT and CDR2 YNNKEL (reference sequence). CDR3 sequence: CASSQATGERNEQFF. The DNA for the CDR3 is TGTGCCAGCAGCCAGGCTACAGGGGAAAGGAATGAGCAGTTCTTC.